This entry lists 20 T cell receptor beta chains sequenced from one sample in a study of long-term antiretroviral therapy in people with HIV. Samples were assayed with immunoSEQ v3.0 at survey level. Measured with immunoSEQ multiplex PCR; TCRdb has only the in-frame clones, and not every one. Of about 25,000 clones in the sample, around 80% are singletons; the top ten hold over 4.5%. Sequences were derived from unsorted PBMCs, sampled 3 years after starting antiretroviral therapy. These receptor sequences come from a man aged 18 to 35 with HIV.

The chain employs TRBV5-1 and TRBJ2-5; D unclear. The germline V and J ends were trimmed by 5 bases and 9 bases, with 14 bases remaining between them. The CDR3 covers 12 residues. Germline lookup yields CDR1 SGHRS and CDR2 YFSETQ. The CDR3 here is CASRATDVAQYF. The CDR3, as DNA: TGCGCCAGCAGGGCCACCGATGTGGCCCAGTACTTC.

This clone was seen once. The V and J genes are TRBV2 and TRBJ2-5; 8 bases map to TRBD2. The CDR3 length is 13 residues. Germline CDR1 SNHLY, CDR2 FYNNEI. The ends lost 9 bases at V and 4 bases at J; junction bases unmatched: 7. The CDR3 loop reads CARWGLEIETQYF. The CDR3 coding sequence is TGTGCCAGATGGGGACTAGAGATAGAGACCCAGTACTTC.

This clone was counted only a few times. The chain employs TRBV27 and TRBJ1-6; no clear D. Germline V gene sequence: CDR1 MNHEY, CDR2 SMNVEV (reference sequence). This CDR3 is built from 13 residues. V was cut by 2 bases and J by 12 bases, with 11 bases left in between. CDR3 protein: CASSLGPARPLHF. CDR3 nucleotide sequence: TGTGCCAGCAGTTTAGGGCCAGCTCGACCCCTCCACTTT.

This sequence joins TRBV4-2 and TRBJ1-4; D is uncertain. Trimming stripped 5 bases from V and 10 bases from J, with 8 bases between. This CDR3 spans 11 amino acids. CDR1 and CDR2 (germline): LGHNA, YNFKEQ. The CDR3 sequence is CASSLGIKLFF. CDR3 nucleotides: TGTGCCAGCAGCTTGGGGATAAAACTGTTTTTT.

This clone was found a few times. The rearrangement links TRBV5-1 to TRBJ2-2, with 9 bases lining up with TRBD1. V trimming: 4 bases; J trimming: 1 base; junction bases outside the gene matches: 2. CDR1 is SGHRS and CDR2 is YFSETQ in the germline V gene. This CDR3 region has 15 residues. The CDR3 here is CASSPDRGNTGELFF. CDR3 nucleotides: TGCGCCAGCAGCCCGGACAGGGGGAACACCGGGGAGCTGTTTTTT.

This chain connects TRBV19 to TRBJ1-5; D perhaps matches TRBD1 (5 bases). The CDR3 runs 17 residues. V lost 1 base and J 0 bases, leaving 13 bases between the germline ends. Germline assignment: CDR1 LNHDA and CDR2 SQIVND (reference sequence). CDR3 DNA: TGTGCCAGTAGTATAGGGGGCCATCTTTATAGCAATCAGCCCCAGCATTTT. It codes for CASSIGGHLYSNQPQHF.

The V and J genes are TRBV2 and TRBJ2-7, with TRBD1 matching 7 bases. Germline CDR1 reads SNHLY; CDR2 reads FYNNEI. V gave up 3 bases and J gave up 4 bases; unmatched junction bases: 9. This CDR3 region has 15 residues. This chain's CDR3 is CASSDWDSALYEQYF. CDR3 DNA: TGTGCCAGCAGTGATTGGGACAGTGCCCTTTACGAGCAGTACTTC.

The J gene is TRBJ1-3, the V gene TRBV12-5; D remains unclear. The CDR3 is made up of 13 amino acids. Trimming removed 5 bases from V and 4 bases from J, with 9 bases in between. Per the germline V gene, CDR1 is LGHNT and CDR2 is FRNRAP. CDR3 nucleotide sequence: TGTGCTAGTGGTACCCACCCGGGAAACACCATATATTTT. Protein sequence: CASGTHPGNTIYF.

This chain links TRBV5-1 with TRBJ2-7; D is uncertain. CDR3 size: 13 residues. V was cut by 0 bases and J by 2 bases, with 6 bases left in between. Germline loops: CDR1 SGHRS, CDR2 YFSETQ. The CDR3 sequence: CASSLEGPYEQYF. The CDR3 nucleotides read TGCGCCAGCAGCTTGGAAGGGCCCTACGAGCAGTACTTC.

This chain joins TRBV28 and TRBJ1-1; no clear D. The CDR3 runs 14 residues. Trimming left V 7 bases short and J 2 bases short, with 14 bases between. The V gene's germline CDR1 is MDHEN and CDR2 SYDVKM. The DNA for the CDR3 is TGTGCCAGCATACCTTGGAGGGCCAACACTGAAGCTTTCTTT. As protein: CASIPWRANTEAFF.

V is TRBV27 and J is TRBJ2-3; 7 positions agree with TRBD2. Germline V gene data show CDR1 as MNHEY and CDR2 as SMNVEV (reference sequence). The ends lost 5 bases at V and 1 base at J; junction bases unmatched: 9. The CDR3 is 16 amino acids. CDR3 DNA sequence: TGTGCCAGCAGTCTACTAGCGACTACAGGCACAGATACGCAGTATTTT. Translating it yields CASSLLATTGTDTQYF.

The chain is built from TRBV19 and TRBJ2-2; TRBD2 aligns across 11 bases. The CDR3 consists of 16 residues. J lost 4 bases, V lost 11 bases, and 12 bases had no gene match. CDR1 and CDR2 (germline): LNHDA, SQIVND (reference sequence). This CDR3 is CAPKLAGAYFTGELFF. CDR3 DNA: TGTGCCCCTAAACTAGCGGGGGCTTACTTCACCGGGGAGCTGTTTTTT.

The rearrangement links TRBV11-2 to TRBJ2-3; 8 nucleotides line up with TRBD1. The V and J ends lost 8 bases and 5 bases, in that order; junction bases with no gene match: 9. The CDR3 is 14 residues long. Germline CDR1 is SGHAT and CDR2 is FQNNGV. For the CDR3, the DNA is TGTGCCAGCGTACAGGACAGGGCAGAAGATACGCAGTATTTT. It codes for CASVQDRAEDTQYF. The complete variable domain, with remaining parts taken from reference TRBV11-2 and TRBJ2-3, reads EAGVAQSPRYKIIEKRQSVAFWCNPISGHATLYWYQQILGQGPKLLIQFQNNGVVDDSQLPKDRFSAERLKGVDSTLKIQPAKLEDSAVYLCASVQDRAEDTQYFGPGTRLTVL.

Only a few counts were recorded for this clone. This sequence joins TRBV4-1 and TRBJ1-6; D possibly corresponds to TRBD1 (6 bases). CDR3 length equals 15 residues. The germline V gene has CDR1 MGHRA and CDR2 YSYEKL. V was clipped by 3 bases and J by 7 bases, with 13 bases between them. This CDR3 reads CASSQEGTSNSPLHF. The CDR3 nucleotides are TGCGCCAGCAGCCAGGAGGGGACAAGCAATTCACCCCTCCACTTT.

The chain recombines TRBV28 with TRBJ2-3, with TRBD1 identical over 10 bases. The CDR3 extends over 15 amino acids. V lost 6 bases to trimming and J lost 3 bases; unmatched junction nucleotides: 6. Germline V CDR1 and CDR2: MDHEN, SYDVKM. The CDR3 spells CASRKTGGRTDTQYF. Here the CDR3 DNA reads TGTGCCAGCAGGAAGACAGGGGGCCGGACAGATACGCAGTATTTT. Together with reference TRBV28 and TRBJ2-3, the CDR3 gives the full variable domain: DVKVTQSSRYLVKRTGEKVFLECVQDMDHENMFWYRQDPGLGLRLIYFSYDVKMKEKGDIPEGYSVSREKKERFSLILESASTNQTSMYLCASRKTGGRTDTQYFGPGTRLTVL.

CDR3 region: CASSNRTVNSNQPQHF. In DNA, the CDR3 is TGTGCCAGCTCAAACCGGACAGTTAATAGCAATCAGCCCCAGCATTTT. This chain joins TRBV18 and TRBJ1-5, with a tentative D call TRBD1 (6 bases). Germline values: CDR1 KGHSH, CDR2 LQKENI. CDR3 length: 16 amino acids. V lost 5 bases and J lost 0, with 14 bases in between. Combining the CDR3 with reference TRBV18 and TRBJ1-5 gives the whole variable domain NAGVMQNPRHLVRRRGQEARLRCSPMKGHSHVYWYRQLPEEGLKFMVYLQKENIIDESGMPKERFSAEFPKEGPSILRIQQVVRGDSAAYFCASSNRTVNSNQPQHFGDGTRLSIL.

The rearrangement links TRBV13 to TRBJ2-1; the match to TRBD2 covers 11 bases. The V gene's germline CDR1 is PRHDT and CDR2 FYEKMQ (reference sequence). This CDR3 region has 19 residues. V lost 5 bases, J lost 0 bases, and 12 bases stayed unmatched. The CDR3 DNA reads as TGTGCCAGCAGCCAACTAACTAGCGGGGGCGAGAGCTCCTACAATGAGCAGTTCTTC. Its protein is CASSQLTSGGESSYNEQFF.

DNA for the CDR3: TGTGCCAGCAGTGAGGTAAACACCATATATTTT. Residues: CASSEVNTIYF. This sequence joins TRBV2 and TRBJ1-3; no definite D call. This CDR3 comprises 11 residues. The germline V gene encodes CDR1 SNHLY and CDR2 FYNNEI. V lost 3 bases to trimming and J lost 6 bases, with 3 bases between them.

V is TRBV19 and J is TRBJ1-3, with 8 bases matching TRBD1. The germline V gene encodes CDR1 LNHDA and CDR2 SQIVND (reference sequence). The CDR3 extends over 16 amino acids. J lost 0 bases, V lost 9 bases, and 10 bases had no gene match. CDR3 nucleotide sequence: TGTGCCAGCAGAGGACAGGGATGGGGCTCTGGAAACACCATATATTTT. Amino acid sequence: CASRGQGWGSGNTIYF.

This clone has only a few counts. J is TRBJ1-6 and V is TRBV4-2; weak D call: TRBD1 (6 bases). Looked up from germline, CDR1 is LGHNA and CDR2 is YNFKEQ. The germline V and J ends were trimmed by 0 bases and 3 bases, with 12 bases remaining between them. The CDR3 is 17 residues long. DNA for the CDR3: TGTGCCAGCAGCCAAGACATCCAGGGGATCTATAATTCACCCCTCCACTTT. It encodes CASSQDIQGIYNSPLHF.